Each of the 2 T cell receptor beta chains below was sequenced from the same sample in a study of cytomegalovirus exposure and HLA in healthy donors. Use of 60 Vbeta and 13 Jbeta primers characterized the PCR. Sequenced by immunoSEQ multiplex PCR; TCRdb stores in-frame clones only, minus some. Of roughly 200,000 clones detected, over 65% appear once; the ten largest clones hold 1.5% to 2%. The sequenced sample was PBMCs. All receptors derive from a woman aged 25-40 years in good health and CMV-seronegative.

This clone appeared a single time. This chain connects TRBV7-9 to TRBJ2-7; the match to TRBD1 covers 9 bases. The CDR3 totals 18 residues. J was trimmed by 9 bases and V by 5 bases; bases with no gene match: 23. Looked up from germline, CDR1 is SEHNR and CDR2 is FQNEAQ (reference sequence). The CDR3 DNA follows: TGTGCCAGCAGCGCCGCGTCAGGCCGAATAGGGGACAGGGCGTCGCAGTACTTC. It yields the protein CASSAASGRIGDRASQYF.

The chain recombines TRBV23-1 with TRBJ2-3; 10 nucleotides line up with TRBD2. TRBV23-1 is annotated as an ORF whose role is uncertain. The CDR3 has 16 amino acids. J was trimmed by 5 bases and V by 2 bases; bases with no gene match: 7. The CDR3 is CASSQEKREGKDTQYF. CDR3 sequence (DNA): TGCGCCAGCAGTCAAGAGAAGCGGGAGGGAAAAGATACGCAGTATTTT.